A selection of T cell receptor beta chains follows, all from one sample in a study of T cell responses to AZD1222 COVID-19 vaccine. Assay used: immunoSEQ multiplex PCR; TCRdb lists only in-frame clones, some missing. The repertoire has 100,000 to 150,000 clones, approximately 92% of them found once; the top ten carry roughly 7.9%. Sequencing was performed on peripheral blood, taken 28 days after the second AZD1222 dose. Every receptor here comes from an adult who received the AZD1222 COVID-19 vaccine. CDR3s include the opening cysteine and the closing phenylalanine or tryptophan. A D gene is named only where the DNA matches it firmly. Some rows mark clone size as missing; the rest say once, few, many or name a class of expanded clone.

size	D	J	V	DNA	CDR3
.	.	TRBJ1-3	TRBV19	TGTGCCAGTATCTCAAGGGAGAGAAACACCATATATTTT	CASISRERNTIYF
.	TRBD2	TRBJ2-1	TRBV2	TGTGCCAGCCTCCTTGGGCTAGCGGGAGAGAATGAGCAGTTCTTC	CASLLGLAGENEQFF
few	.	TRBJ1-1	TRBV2	TGTGCCAGCAGTCGCCGCGGTAGTTCTGAAGCTTTCTTT	CASSRRGSSEAFF
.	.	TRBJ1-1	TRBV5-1	TGCGCCAGCAGCCTTTTAGGATGGGGAACCGTTGAAGCTTTCTTT	CASSLLGWGTVEAFF
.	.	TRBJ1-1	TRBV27	TGTGCCAGCACCCTACTAGGACGAGGGGGGAACACTGAAGCTTTCTTT	CASTLLGRGGNTEAFF
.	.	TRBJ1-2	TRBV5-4	TGTGCCAGCAGCTTGGATCCAGGGGTGAACTATGGCTACACCTTC	CASSLDPGVNYGYTF
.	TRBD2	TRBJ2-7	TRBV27	TGTGCCAGCAGTTCCGGACTAGCGGGCAGGGAGCAGTACTTC	CASSSGLAGREQYF
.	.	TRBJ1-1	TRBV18	TGTGCCAGCTCATCAGACAGAGCGAACACTGAAGCTTTCTTT	CASSSDRANTEAFF
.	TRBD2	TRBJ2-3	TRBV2	TGTGCCAGCAGTGATGTACGGGGGGTCCAAGATACGCAGTATTTT	CASSDVRGVQDTQYF
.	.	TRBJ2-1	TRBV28	TGTGCCAGCAGCCGTCTAGCGCTCCAGCTCGGGTCCTACAATGAGCAGTTCTTC	CASSRLALQLGSYNEQFF
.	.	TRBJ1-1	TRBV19	TGTGCCAGTAGTATTGTCAGTAACACTGAAGCTTTCTTT	CASSIVSNTEAFF
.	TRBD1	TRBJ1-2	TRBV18	TGTGCCAGCTCACCCAGTCGACAGGGTTTCGACTATGGCTACACCTTC	CASSPSRQGFDYGYTF
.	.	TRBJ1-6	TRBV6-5	TGTGCCAGCAGTTCGGCCGGGGACCGTTCACCCCTCCACTTT	CASSSAGDRSPLHF
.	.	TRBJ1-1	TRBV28	TGTGCCAGCAGTTTCCCCGGATTGGCAGAAGGGGACACTGAAGCTTTCTTT	CASSFPGLAEGDTEAFF
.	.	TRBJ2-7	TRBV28	TGTGCCAGCAGCCCAACTACGTCCAGGGGCCACGAGCAGTACTTC	CASSPTTSRGHEQYF
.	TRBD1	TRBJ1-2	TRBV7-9	TGTGCCAGCAGCTCCCGGGACAGGGAGGTGGACTATGGCTACACCTTC	CASSSRDREVDYGYTF
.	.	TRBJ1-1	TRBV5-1	TGCGCCAGCAGCTTGGTTGGGGGTATAACTGAAGCTTTCTTT	CASSLVGGITEAFF
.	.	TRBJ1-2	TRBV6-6	TGTGCCAGCAGTTACCAGGCGGGGACTATCTATGGCTACACCTTC	CASSYQAGTIYGYTF
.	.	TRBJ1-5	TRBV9	TGTGCCAGCAGCGCTCAGGGGAGCGGACAGCCCCAGCATTTT	CASSAQGSGQPQHF
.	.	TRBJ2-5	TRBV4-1	TGCGCCAGCAGCCACCCGAACAGACGAGAGACCCAGTACTTC	CASSHPNRRETQYF
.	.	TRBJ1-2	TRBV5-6	TGTGCCAGCAGCTTGGATGAAAGGTCCTATGGCTACACCTTC	CASSLDERSYGYTF
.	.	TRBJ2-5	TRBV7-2	TGTGCCAGCAGCTTATCCCGAGAGACCCAGTACTTC	CASSLSRETQYF
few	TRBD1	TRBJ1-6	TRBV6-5	TGTGCCAGCAGTTACTCTGGACAGGGGGGTTCACCCCTCCACTTT	CASSYSGQGGSPLHF
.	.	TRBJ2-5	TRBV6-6	TGTGCTTCAGGAGAGACCCAGTACTTC	CASGETQYF
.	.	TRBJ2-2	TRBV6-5	TGTGCCAGCAGTCAGTCGATTACCGGGGAGCTGTTTTTT	CASSQSITGELFF
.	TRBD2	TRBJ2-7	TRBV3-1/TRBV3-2	TGTGCCAGCAGTCTTTCCGGGACTACCTACGAGCAGTACTTC	CASSLSGTTYEQYF
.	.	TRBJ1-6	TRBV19	TGTGCCAGTAGCACCCGGAGTTCACCCCTCCACTTT	CASSTRSSPLHF
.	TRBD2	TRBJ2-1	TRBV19	TGTGCCAGTAGTATGTTCGCTAGCGGCAGGAATGAGCAGTTCTTC	CASSMFASGRNEQFF
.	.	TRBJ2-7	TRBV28	TGTGCCAGCAGTCACTCGACTCCCCGTTCTCCGTACGAGCAGTACTTC	CASSHSTPRSPYEQYF
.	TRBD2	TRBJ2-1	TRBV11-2	TGTGCCAGCAGCGCTATAGCGGGGGGGCTGTCCTACAATGAGCAGTTCTTC	CASSAIAGGLSYNEQFF
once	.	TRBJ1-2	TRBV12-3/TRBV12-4	TGTGCCAGCAGTTTTACGGACTATGGCTACACCTTC	CASSFTDYGYTF
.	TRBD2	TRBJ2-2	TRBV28	TGTGCCAGCACGGGAGGGAACACCGGGGAGCTGTTTTTT	CASTGGNTGELFF
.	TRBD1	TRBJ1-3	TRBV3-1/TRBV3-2	TGTGCCAGCAGCACACCGACAGGGGGCTTAGGAAACACCATATATTTT	CASSTPTGGLGNTIYF
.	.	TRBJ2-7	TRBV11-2	TGTGCCAGCAGCCGCCACGGTCAGGGGGAGGACGAGCAGTACTTC	CASSRHGQGEDEQYF
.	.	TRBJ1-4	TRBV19	TGTGCCAGTAGTATTAGCAGAAATGAAAAACTGTTTTTT	CASSISRNEKLFF
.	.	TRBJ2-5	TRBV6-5	TGTGCCAGTATCCAGGGGCCCCAAGAGACCCAGTACTTC	CASIQGPQETQYF
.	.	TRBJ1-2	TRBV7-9	TGTGCCAGCGTCGGGCGTTTAATGTGGGGGACGGGCTACACCTTC	CASVGRLMWGTGYTF
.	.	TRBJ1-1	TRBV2	TGTGCCAGCAGTGGACAGCTTAGCAACACTGAAGCTTTCTTT	CASSGQLSNTEAFF
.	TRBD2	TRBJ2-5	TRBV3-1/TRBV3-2	TGTGCCAGCAGCCAAGGAAAAAGCGTAGCGGGGCGCTCAGTGGCCCAAGAGACCCAGTACTTC	CASSQGKSVAGRSVAQETQYF
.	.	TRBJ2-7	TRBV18	TGTGCCAGCTCACCGGACAAAATCTACGAGCAGTACTTC	CASSPDKIYEQYF
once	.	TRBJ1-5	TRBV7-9	TGTGCCAGCAGCTTAGCAGGTCCCCATCAGCCCCAGCATTTT	CASSLAGPHQPQHF
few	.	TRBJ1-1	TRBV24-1	TGTGCCACCAGTGCGCAGGGAGGCACTGAAGCTTTCTTT	CATSAQGGTEAFF
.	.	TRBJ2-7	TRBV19	TGTGCCAGTAGTAGCAGCGAGAGCTCCTACGAGCAGTACTTC	CASSSSESSYEQYF
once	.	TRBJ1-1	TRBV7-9	TGTGCCAGCAGCTCCTCTGAGGATATAGGGGCGACAAACACTGAAGCTTTCTTT	CASSSSEDIGATNTEAFF
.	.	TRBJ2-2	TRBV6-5	TGTGCCAGCAGTAGCTATACCGGGGAGCTGTTTTTT	CASSSYTGELFF
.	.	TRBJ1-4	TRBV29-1	TGCAGCGCCCGAGTCGGGACGGCGAATGAAAAACTGTTTTTT	CSARVGTANEKLFF
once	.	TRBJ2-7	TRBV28	TGTGCCAGCAGAGGGGCGGGGCAGGGAGAGCTCTACGAGCAGTACTTC	CASRGAGQGELYEQYF
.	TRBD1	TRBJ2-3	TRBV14	TGTGCCAGCAGCCAAGTGACAGGGGGCACAGATACGCAGTATTTT	CASSQVTGGTDTQYF
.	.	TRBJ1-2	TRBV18	TGTGCCAGCTCTTCCCTTGAGTCTACCTATGGCTACACCTTC	CASSSLESTYGYTF
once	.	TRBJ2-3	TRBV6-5	TGTGCCAGCCGGCAAAGGGGCTTGAAGGCAGATACGCAGTATTTT	CASRQRGLKADTQYF
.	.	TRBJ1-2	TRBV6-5	TGTGCCAGCAGAAGGACAGTGGATGAAAACTATGGCTACACCTTC	CASRRTVDENYGYTF
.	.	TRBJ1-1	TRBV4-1	TGCGCCAGCAGCCAAGCTCAGATGAACACTGAAGCTTTCTTT	CASSQAQMNTEAFF
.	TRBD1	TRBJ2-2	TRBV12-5	TGTGCTAGTGGTGTCGGGACAGGGGGCGAGGGCGGGGAGCTGTTTTTT	CASGVGTGGEGGELFF